These 21 T cell receptor beta chains share one sample of origin, sequenced in a study of blood T cell repertoires in COVID-19. TCRdb's copy holds only in-frame clones and misses some; the assay was immunoSEQ multiplex PCR. Of more than 250,000 clones in the sample, 70% to 90% are singletons; the top ten hold about 6%. Sequencing was carried out using PBMCs or T cells enriched from blood (not recorded which). Every receptor here comes from a woman aged 40 to 50 who had recovered from COVID-19.

This clone has only a few counts. The V gene is TRBV28, the J gene TRBJ2-1; 8 bases are a match to TRBD2. The CDR3 totals 14 residues. Per germline, CDR1 MDHEN and CDR2 SYDVKM. Trimming at V came to 8 bases and at J to 3 bases, leaving 6 bases not matched to a gene. CDR3 nucleotide sequence: TGTGCCAGCCATCTAGCGGGTAACTACAATGAGCAGTTCTTC. Amino acids: CASHLAGNYNEQFF.

About this clone itself: Different DNA sequences within this sample yield the same CDR3. The chain employs TRBV7-2 and TRBJ2-5, with 11 positions matching TRBD2. CDR3 size: 14 residues. V trimming: 3 bases; J trimming: 5 bases; junction bases outside the gene matches: 2. Germline CDR1 SGHTA, CDR2 FQGNSA. DNA of the CDR3: TGTGCCAGCAGCTTTAGCGGGAGGGGGGAGACCCAGTACTTC. It codes for CASSFSGRGETQYF.

The chain has TRBV9 and TRBJ2-7; 10 positions agree with TRBD1. Trimming removed 3 bases from V and 6 bases from J; junction bases left unmatched: 3. The length of the CDR3 is 13 residues. Germline V CDR1 and CDR2: SGDLS, YYNGEE. This CDR3 reads CASSARTGGEQYF. The DNA for the CDR3 is TGTGCCAGCAGCGCTAGGACAGGGGGCGAGCAGTACTTC.

V and J are TRBV20-1 and TRBJ1-2; D is ambiguous. The V end lost 8 bases, the J end lost 2 bases, and 9 bases lay between the germline ends. There are 11 residues in the CDR3. The germline gives CDR1 DFQATT, CDR2 SNEGSKA (reference sequence). For the CDR3, the DNA is TGCAGTCCGACGGGAAACTATGGCTACACCTTC. Protein product: CSPTGNYGYTF.

The chain couples TRBV18 to TRBJ2-1, with 8 bases fitting TRBD2. The trim removed 0 bases at V and 6 bases at J, leaving 1 base unmatched. The germline V gene has CDR1 KGHSH and CDR2 LQKENI. There are 14 residues in the CDR3. CDR3 sequence (DNA): TGTGCCAGCTCACCACCGAGCGGGAGCAATGAGCAGTTCTTC. This gives the protein CASSPPSGSNEQFF.

The chain combines TRBV11-2 with TRBJ2-4; 11 nucleotides agree with TRBD1. V trimming: 3 bases; J trimming: 8 bases; junction bases outside the gene matches: 0. The CDR3 covers 13 residues. Germline V CDR1 and CDR2: SGHAT, FQNNGV. Here the CDR3 DNA reads TGTGCCAGCAGCTTGGGACAGGGGGACATTCAGTACTTC. Its translation is CASSLGQGDIQYF.

The rearrangement links TRBV4-2 to TRBJ1-4, with 10 bases lining up with TRBD1. Germline CDR1 reads LGHNA; CDR2 reads YNFKEQ. The trim removed 4 bases at V and 12 bases at J, leaving 14 bases unmatched. This CDR3 region has 16 residues. The CDR3 protein is CASSPGLGTGERELFF. As DNA, the CDR3 is TGTGCCAGCAGCCCCGGATTAGGGACAGGGGAAAGGGAACTGTTTTTT.

CDR3 in amino acids: CASSSGIGEQFF. In DNA, the CDR3 is TGTGCCAGCAGCTCAGGGATTGGGGAGCAGTTCTTC. V and J are TRBV3-1 (or the pseudogene TRBV3-2) and TRBJ2-1, with TRBD1 as a possible D gene (5 bases). V was pared by 5 bases and J by 10 bases, with 12 bases between. The CDR3 spans 12 residues. Germline CDR1 LGHDT, CDR2 YNNKEL (reference sequence).

The genes are TRBV2 and TRBJ1-3; tentatively, D is TRBD1 (6 bases). The germline gives CDR1 SNHLY, CDR2 FYNNEI. CDR3 length: 15 residues. V was clipped by 6 bases and J by 0 bases, with 12 bases between them. CDR3 nucleotide sequence: TGTGCCAGCAGCCGGGACACAGCCTCTGGAAACACCATATATTTT. Residues: CASSRDTASGNTIYF.

The chain has TRBV3-1 (or the pseudogene TRBV3-2) and TRBJ2-7; maybe TRBD2 (7 bases). The V gene's germline CDR1 is LGHDT and CDR2 YNNKEL (reference sequence). The CDR3 covers 16 residues. The V end was cut by 4 bases, the J end by 2 bases, with 18 bases between. Here the CDR3 reads CASSRGGRFFAYEQYF. CDR3 DNA sequence: TGTGCCAGCAGCCGGGGGGGGCGGTTCTTTGCCTACGAGCAGTACTTC.

The V gene is TRBV5-1, the J gene TRBJ2-7; the D gene is possibly TRBD2 (6 bases). Between the trimmed V and J ends, which lost 2 bases and 2 bases, there was a span of 11 bases. The CDR3 is 14 residues long. Germline loops: CDR1 SGHRS, CDR2 YFSETQ. The CDR3, as DNA: TGCGCCAGCAGCTTCGCGGGGAGCACCTACGAGCAGTACTTC. This codes for CASSFAGSTYEQYF.

The chain has TRBV27 and TRBJ2-3, with 7 nucleotides matching TRBD2. V dropped 5 bases and J dropped 4; count of bases not matched to a gene: 12. The germline V gene has CDR1 MNHEY and CDR2 SMNVEV (reference sequence). The length of the CDR3 is 16 residues. DNA of the CDR3: TGTGCCAGCAGTCTCCTTCCGGGCGGGAGAGCAGATACGCAGTATTTT. Translating gives CASSLLPGGRADTQYF.

This clone was recorded a few times. The chain couples TRBV23-1 to TRBJ1-6; D unclear. TRBV23-1 is an open reading frame, and its role is uncertain. The CDR3 has 17 amino acids. V shed 0 bases and J shed 0 bases, with 9 bases lying between them. As DNA, the CDR3 is TGCGCCAGCAGTCAATCGCGGGCAAACTCCTATAATTCACCCCTCCACTTT. Its protein product is CASSQSRANSYNSPLHF.

V and J are TRBV3-1 (or the pseudogene TRBV3-2) and TRBJ1-1, with D unresolved. Between the trimmed V and J ends, which lost 2 bases and 0 bases, there was a span of 4 bases. The CDR3 spans 13 residues. CDR1 LGHDT and CDR2 YNNKEL come from the germline V gene (reference sequence). CDR3 sequence (DNA): TGTGCCAGCAGCCAACAGTTGAACACTGAAGCTTTCTTT. Translated, it gives CASSQQLNTEAFF.

The CDR3 DNA sequence: TGCGCCAGCAGTGGTTTCGGGACTAGCGAGACCGGGGAGCTGTTTTTT. It yields the protein CASSGFGTSETGELFF. The chain carries TRBV10-2 and TRBJ2-2, with TRBD2 identical over 10 bases. V lost 4 bases and J lost 5; bases outside the gene matches: 7. Germline V gene lookup returns CDR1 WSHSY and CDR2 SAAADI. The CDR3 runs to 16 residues.

About this clone itself: This sample also contains other DNA sequences that code for the same CDR3. The rearrangement uses TRBV12-3 or TRBV12-4 and TRBJ2-3; D uncertain. V lost 6 bases to trimming and J lost 4 bases, with 5 bases between them. The CDR3 has 11 residues. Here the CDR3 reads CASSPSDTQYF. CDR3 bases: TGTGCCAGCAGCCCCTCAGATACGCAGTATTTT.

CDR3: CASSFRDSYQPQHF. The CDR3 DNA is TGTGCCAGCAGTTTCCGGGACAGCTATCAGCCCCAGCATTTT. This sequence joins TRBV28 and TRBJ1-5, with 7 positions matching TRBD1. J gave up 5 bases and V 3 bases, and 4 bases lay outside the gene matches. Germline CDR1 MDHEN, CDR2 SYDVKM. The CDR3 has 14 amino acids.

The genes are TRBV7-8 and TRBJ2-1; 9 positions agree with TRBD2. Germline V gives CDR1 SGHVS, CDR2 FQNEAQ. The V gene end was trimmed by 10 bases and the J gene end by 3 bases; junction bases not matched to a gene: 25. The CDR3 has 20 residues. In nucleotides, the CDR3 is TGTGCCACCGGGCAGGGCTCCTGGTCTAGCGGGATCCAACGCTACAATGAGCAGTTCTTC. Translation gives CATGQGSWSSGIQRYNEQFF.

The rearrangement links TRBV28 to TRBJ1-2, with D possibly TRBD1 on 5 matching bases. The V gene's germline CDR1 is MDHEN and CDR2 SYDVKM. V was trimmed by 2 bases and J by 9 bases, leaving 13 bases between them. The length of the CDR3 is 13 residues. Here the CDR3 reads CASSLRGGTSYTF. The CDR3, as DNA: TGTGCCAGCAGTTTACGGGGGGGTACTAGCTACACCTTC.

This clone has only a few counts. The chain combines TRBV7-2 with TRBJ1-5; D is unresolved. Between the trimmed V and J ends, which lost 0 bases and 5 bases, there was a span of 11 bases. This CDR3 has 15 amino acids. Germline V gives CDR1 SGHTA, CDR2 FQGNSA. As DNA, the CDR3 is TGTGCCAGCAGCTTAGCGTGGACTCAAGATCAGCCCCAGCATTTT. Residues: CASSLAWTQDQPQHF.

This clone was observed a handful of times. The chain links TRBV11-2 to TRBJ1-1; 9 positions agree with TRBD1. CDR3 length: 14 residues. Germline CDR1 and CDR2: SGHAT and FQNNGV. The V gene end was trimmed by 5 bases and the J gene end by 4 bases; junction bases not matched to a gene: 5. The chain's CDR3 is CASSRGTGSTEAFF. Written as DNA, the CDR3 is TGTGCCAGCAGCAGAGGGACAGGGAGCACTGAAGCTTTCTTT. Drawing the rest from reference TRBV11-2 and TRBJ1-1, the complete variable domain is EAGVAQSPRYKIIEKRQSVAFWCNPISGHATLYWYQQILGQGPKLLIQFQNNGVVDDSQLPKDRFSAERLKGVDSTLKIQPAKLEDSAVYLCASSRGTGSTEAFFGQGTRLTVV.